The entry below gives a single TCR beta chain sequence along with its context. CDR1 is MNHEY, CDR2 SMNVEV, per germline (reference sequence). The V and J ends lost 4 bases and 2 bases respectively, with 20 bases between them. The CDR3 has 17 amino acids. Participant age was roughly 18 to 90 years, and participants resided in about two dozen US areas. This entry is derived from a study of blood T cell repertoires in COVID-19. Study-level background: Samples came from the United States, Italy and Spain, spanning acute and convalescent COVID-19.

Per the study methods: Amplifying reference gene primers gave estimates of nucleated cell counts. Generated by immunoSEQ multiplex PCR, the TCRdb table keeps only in-frame clones and is missing some. V, J and clone size derive from that table, while D and trimming were established from the DNA sequence. The sample lists more than 150,000 clones, more than 75% occurring once. Sequenced: PBMCs or T cells enriched from blood (not recorded which). This receptor was obtained from a man between 60 and 70 years old who had been exposed to COVID-19. The V call is TRBV27, the J call TRBJ1-2, with no clear D. In DNA, the CDR3 is TGTGCCAGCAGTTCAAGGGAGGCAGTTTCTTTCAACTATGGCTACACCTTC. Translated, it gives CASSSREAVSFNYGYTF.